This is a list of T cell receptor beta chains from one sample in a study of T-cell memory formation after mild COVID-19. One entry per CDR3 protein, called by TCRdb with MiXCR from the 5' RACE reads. The sample has approximately 180,000 distinct CDR3 sequences, 15% to 20% seen once. Sequencing input: PBMCs or a T cell subset sorted from them (not recorded which). These TCRs come from an adult woman who had mild COVID-19 (a few samples of this study predate the infection). Cell type and time point are not known. CDR3s include the opening cysteine and the closing phenylalanine or tryptophan. The order of the fields is CDR3 DNA, CDR3 protein, clone size, V gene, D gene, J gene. A D gene is named only where the DNA matches it firmly. Clone size is shown for a subset of rows, as once, few, many or a class of expanded clone.

DNA: TGTGCCAGCAGCCATAATTCTCCCCAGAATCTTCAGTACTTC
CDR3: CASSHNSPQNLQYF
size: few
V: TRBV12-3/TRBV12-4
D: NA
J: TRBJ2-4

DNA: TGTGCCAGCAGCTCCAGGACAGGGTGGGGATACGAGCAGTACTTC
CDR3: CASSSRTGWGYEQYF
size: few
V: TRBV7-8
D: TRBD1
J: TRBJ2-7

DNA: TGTGCCAGCAGCGTAGTTACAGATACGCAGTATTTT
CDR3: CASSVVTDTQYF
size: few
V: TRBV9
D: NA
J: TRBJ2-3

DNA: TGTGCCAGCAGCTTAGACCCGAACTCTGGAAACACCATATATTTT
CDR3: CASSLDPNSGNTIYF
size: few
V: TRBV7-9
D: NA
J: TRBJ1-3

DNA: TGTGCCAGCAGCCATACGGGGGGGACCTACAATGAGCAGTTCTTC
CDR3: CASSHTGGTYNEQFF
size: few
V: TRBV4-2
D: TRBD2
J: TRBJ2-1

DNA: TGTGCCAGCTCACCACGAAATCGACAGCTCCGGGACAGGGTAGATAATGAGCAGTTCTTC
CDR3: CASSPRNRQLRDRVDNEQFF
size: NA
V: TRBV18
D: TRBD1
J: TRBJ2-1

DNA: TGCGCCAGCAGCTTGGATGGTAGCGGGGGTCGGAATACGCAGTATTTT
CDR3: CASSLDGSGGRNTQYF
size: many
V: TRBV5-1
D: TRBD2
J: TRBJ2-3

DNA: TGTGCCAGTAACCTAGCGGGGGGCACAGATACGCAGTATTTT
CDR3: CASNLAGGTDTQYF
size: NA
V: TRBV19
D: TRBD2
J: TRBJ2-3

DNA: TGTGCCAGCAGCTTAAGTAGGGGGATGGGGACTACTGAAGCTTTCTTT
CDR3: CASSLSRGMGTTEAFF
size: few
V: TRBV7-6
D: NA
J: TRBJ1-1

DNA: TGTGCCAGCTACGCCGGGAGGCAGGCAGATACGCAGTATTTT
CDR3: CASYAGRQADTQYF
size: many
V: TRBV10-3
D: TRBD2
J: TRBJ2-3

DNA: TGTGCCAGTAGTACGACAGGGGGCGACGAGCAGTACTTC
CDR3: CASSTTGGDEQYF
size: NA
V: TRBV19
D: TRBD1
J: TRBJ2-7

DNA: TGTGCCAGCAGCTTAGAAGGTTGGCAGAACACTGAAGCTTTCTTT
CDR3: CASSLEGWQNTEAFF
size: NA
V: TRBV7-2
D: NA
J: TRBJ1-1

DNA: TGTGCCAGCAGCAAGGTAGCGGGAGAAAACAATGAGCAGTTCTTC
CDR3: CASSKVAGENNEQFF
size: NA
V: TRBV21-1
D: NA
J: TRBJ2-1

DNA: TGTGCCAGCAGCTCCCTCCACCGGGAGACCCAGTACTTC
CDR3: CASSSLHRETQYF
size: few
V: TRBV5-5
D: NA
J: TRBJ2-5

DNA: TGCGCCAGCAGCCTGGGGTTCTTCGGGACAGGGGATGGCTACACCTTC
CDR3: CASSLGFFGTGDGYTF
size: few
V: TRBV5-1
D: TRBD1
J: TRBJ1-2

DNA: TGTGCCAGCAGATACTCGCGGCAGACTATCCAAGAGACCCAGTACTTC
CDR3: CASRYSRQTIQETQYF
size: few
V: TRBV2
D: NA
J: TRBJ2-5

DNA: TGTGCCAGCAGCGTAGGTCTACAGACCGGCTACGAGCAGTACTTC
CDR3: CASSVGLQTGYEQYF
size: NA
V: TRBV9
D: NA
J: TRBJ2-7

DNA: TGTGCCAGCAGCCCCCAGGGGCGGGAGACCCAGTACTTC
CDR3: CASSPQGRETQYF
size: few
V: TRBV7-9
D: NA
J: TRBJ2-5

DNA: TGCGCCAGCAGCTTGGTTTTCTCCGGGACAGGGTTCTACGAGCAGTACTTC
CDR3: CASSLVFSGTGFYEQYF
size: few
V: TRBV5-1
D: TRBD1
J: TRBJ2-7

DNA: TGTGCCAGCAGCGCGGGACAGGGTAATTCTCTCTATGGCTACACCTTC
CDR3: CASSAGQGNSLYGYTF
size: few
V: TRBV7-6
D: TRBD1
J: TRBJ1-2

DNA: TGTGCCACCAGCAGGGGGGGAATAGCGGGACATGGCGAGCAGTACTTC
CDR3: CATSRGGIAGHGEQYF
size: many
V: TRBV15
D: TRBD2
J: TRBJ2-7

DNA: TGTGCCAGCAGCCAAGAGGCGGGTAAAACCGGGGAGCTGTTTTTT
CDR3: CASSQEAGKTGELFF
size: NA
V: TRBV7-2
D: NA
J: TRBJ2-2

DNA: TGTGCCAGCAGCCCTACTCGGGTAGATGCAGATACGCAGTATTTT
CDR3: CASSPTRVDADTQYF
size: few
V: TRBV11-2
D: NA
J: TRBJ2-3

DNA: TGTGCCAGCAGCTTCTCCGGACAGGGCTCCGGGGAGCTGTTTTTT
CDR3: CASSFSGQGSGELFF
size: few
V: TRBV7-3
D: TRBD1
J: TRBJ2-2